This T cell receptor beta chain was identified during a study of regulatory T cells in long-lasting Graves disease. Study-level findings and limits: Persistent patients shared more public clonotypes (under 3,000) than newly diagnosed patients (roughly 960).

This clonotype was seen only a few times. Its cognate antigen is unknown. Germline CDR1 DFQATT, CDR2 SNEGSKA (reference sequence). V was trimmed by 5 bases and J by 4 bases, leaving 23 bases between them. The CDR3 consists of 17 residues. In building TCR beta libraries, iRepertoire HTBI primers were used together with Arm-PCR of CDR3 regions. MiXCR, applied by TCRdb to the multiplex PCR reads, yields one record per CDR3 protein. The sample shows under 500,000 distinct CDR3 sequences, less than 25% of them seen only once. The sample's time point: persistent/refractory GD, antithyroid drugs over 5 years with positive TRAb. PBMCs were the source of the RNA used for TCR sequencing.

The sequence came from a female donor with Graves disease. The sample here was peripheral blood mononuclear cells (PBMCs), taken when the disease was refractory, from a patient treated with antithyroid drugs. The chain couples TRBV20-1 to TRBJ2-2, with a weak D call TRBD1 (6 bases). The CDR3 region is CSARQDRLYGVTGELFF. In DNA, the CDR3 is TGCAGTGCTCGCCAGGACAGACTCTATGGGGTCACCGGGGAGCTGTTTTTT.